Detailed here is one T cell receptor beta chain. Antigen specificity is unknown. Produced via immunoSEQ multiplex PCR; TCRdb's table is partial and in-frame only. The data contain about 37,000 clones, just under 85% of them singletons. Time point given: week 5, during vaccination. In every dose of vaccine, 300 ug of mutant IDH1 20-mer peptide was given alongside topical imiquimod. This CDR3 has 15 residues. From germline, CDR1 is SQVTM and CDR2 ANQGSEA. Trimming cost V 0 bases and J 0 bases, with 9 bases left between them. These data come from a study of a mutant IDH1 vaccine in newly diagnosed glioma. This sample comprised PBMCs, obtained from a glioma patient whose treatment included an IDH1 peptide vaccine. This TCR derives from a man aged 30-40 years with glioma. This chain uses TRBV29-1 with TRBJ1-3; no definite D call. The CDR3 protein is CSVEDPVFSGNTIYF. CDR3 nucleotides: TGCAGCGTTGAAGACCCGGTATTCTCTGGAAACACCATATATTTT.